The 29 T cell receptor beta chains presented below share a single source sample, sequenced in a study of regulatory T cells in long-lasting Graves disease. This sample's time point: newly diagnosed GD, antithyroid drugs for less than 3 months. PBMCs were the source of the RNA used for TCR sequencing. Both iRepertoire HTBI primers and Arm-PCR of CDR3 regions were used to build the TCR beta libraries. TCRdb independently ran MiXCR on the multiplex PCR reads; one entry per CDR3 protein. The sample yields about 500,000 distinct CDR3 sequences, 15% to 20% seen once. The same data also went into a second study, on T cells in Graves' hyperthyroidism and ophthalmopathy.

Sequenced here: peripheral blood mononuclear cells (PBMCs), sampled at new diagnosis, from a patient treated with antithyroid drugs. The receptors stem from a middle-aged man with Graves disease.

This clonotype was seen repeatedly, ten times or more. The chain joins TRBV12-3 or TRBV12-4 to TRBJ2-6; 8 bases fit TRBD1. The CDR3 is 15 residues long. After removal of 5 bases from V and 4 bases from J, the junction contained 4 bases not matched to a gene. CDR3 sequence: CASSQGARGANVLTF. The CDR3 DNA reads TGTGCCAGCAGTCAGGGGGCGCGGGGGGCCAACGTCCTGACTTTC.

This clonotype came up many times. V is TRBV2 and J is TRBJ2-7; D remains ambiguous. Trimming removed 2 bases from V and 6 bases from J, with 11 bases in between. CDR3 length equals 13 residues. The germline V gene has CDR1 SNHLY and CDR2 FYNNEI. The CDR3 bases are TGTGCCAGCAGTGAACTCGCCGGCCCCGAGCAGTACTTC. It encodes CASSELAGPEQYF.

For this clonotype: A much bigger clone sits one base away, suggesting this may be a read error. The CDR3 does not end in the conserved phenylalanine or tryptophan, so this is likely a read error. The CDR3 loop is CASRSDRVAAEAFS. The CDR3 DNA follows: TGTGCCAGCAGGTCCGACAGGGTTGCGGCTGAAGCTTTCTCT. The chain couples TRBV6-2 or TRBV6-3 to TRBJ1-1; the match to TRBD1 covers 7 bases. The CDR3 loop spans 14 amino acids. The V gene end was trimmed by 6 bases and the J gene end by 6 bases; junction bases not matched to a gene: 10. Germline assignment: CDR1 MNHEY and CDR2 SVGEGT.

The table lists this clonotype with many counts. The gene calls are TRBV2 and TRBJ1-5; 8 bases match TRBD1. Germline lookup yields CDR1 SNHLY and CDR2 FYNNEI. The V gene end was trimmed by 7 bases and the J gene end by 4 bases; junction bases not matched to a gene: 3. The CDR3 consists of 13 residues. The CDR3: CASIRDRNQPQHF. Here the CDR3 DNA reads TGTGCCAGCATACGGGACAGGAATCAGCCCCAGCATTTT.

The table lists this clonotype with many counts. V is TRBV5-1 and J is TRBJ2-7; no definite D call. The CDR3 length is 14 residues. Trimming removed 5 bases at V and 2 bases at J, with 14 bases between. Germline V gene lookup returns CDR1 SGHRS and CDR2 YFSETQ. In DNA form, the CDR3 reads TGCGCCAGCAGATCCTTCCCGGGCACCTACGAGCAGTACTTC. Amino acids: CASRSFPGTYEQYF.

The J gene is TRBJ2-3, the V gene TRBV9, with 10 bases matching TRBD2. Trimming removed 4 bases from V and 1 base from J; junction bases left unmatched: 15. The CDR3 has 19 residues. The V gene's germline CDR1 is SGDLS and CDR2 YYNGEE. The CDR3 region has the DNA TGTGCCAGCAGCCTCCTGGGGCTAGCGGGAGTTGGGGGCACAGATACGCAGTATTTT. It is translated as CASSLLGLAGVGGTDTQYF.

The chain employs TRBV7-3 and TRBJ2-7; D call uncertain. Germline V gene lookup returns CDR1 SGHTA and CDR2 FQGTGA. The ends were cut back, 6 bases at V and 0 bases at J, with 9 bases in the middle. This CDR3 has 13 residues. The CDR3 DNA follows: TGTGCCAGCAGGGATAGTAACTCCTACGAGCAGTACTTC. This codes for CASRDSNSYEQYF.

Only a few counts were recorded for this clonotype. The chain is built from TRBV2 and TRBJ1-1; D may be TRBD1 (5 bases). The germline V gene encodes CDR1 SNHLY and CDR2 FYNNEI. CDR3 length: 12 amino acids. Trimming stripped 9 bases from V and 4 bases from J, with 12 bases between. The CDR3 spells CARVEGTTEAFF. The CDR3 DNA follows: TGTGCCAGGGTGGAGGGGACCACTGAAGCTTTCTTT.

V is TRBV29-1 and J is TRBJ1-4, with TRBD1 identical over 8 bases. The CDR3 has 15 amino acids. Germline assignment: CDR1 SQVTM and CDR2 ANQGSEA. Germline trimming cut 4 bases from V and 0 bases from J; bases unmatched to any gene: 4. CDR3 sequence (DNA): TGCAGCGTTGTCACAGGGGGATCAACTAATGAAAAACTGTTTTTT. Protein: CSVVTGGSTNEKLFF.

This clonotype was observed at least ten times. V and J are TRBV27 and TRBJ2-3, with D perhaps being TRBD1 or TRBD2 (5 bases each). Per germline, CDR1 MNHEY and CDR2 SMNVEV (reference sequence). The V gene lost 3 bases and the J gene lost 2 bases, with 15 bases spanning the gap. This CDR3 is built from 16 residues. CDR3 loop: CASSLSSLGATDTQYF. Written as DNA, the CDR3 is TGTGCCAGCAGTTTGAGTAGCCTCGGGGCCACAGATACGCAGTATTTT.

This clonotype occurred many times. The V gene is TRBV5-1, the J gene TRBJ1-5; D call uncertain. The CDR3 is 13 amino acids. V lost 2 bases and J 5 bases, leaving 8 bases between the germline ends. Germline V lookup: CDR1 SGHRS, CDR2 YFSETQ. The CDR3 reads CASSFDGYQPQHF. The CDR3 DNA sequence: TGCGCCAGCAGCTTTGATGGGTATCAGCCCCAGCATTTT.

In the case of this clonotype: No DNA is shown, since the ends of the CDR3 on it are uncertain; the CDR3 is the one TCRdb lists. This chain uses TRBV11-2 with TRBJ2-7; the table's D call TRBD2 went unverified against the DNA. CDR1 SGHAT and CDR2 FQNNGV come from the germline V gene. The length of the CDR3 is 21 amino acids, counting both ends. CDR3 protein: CASSFYICSARGLGLTGEQYF.

This clonotype has at least ten counts. The chain couples TRBV5-1 to TRBJ2-7; D unresolved. Per the germline V gene, CDR1 is SGHRS and CDR2 is YFSETQ. The V end was cut by 0 bases, the J end by 0 bases, with 10 bases between. The length of the CDR3 is 15 residues. The CDR3 bases are TGCGCCAGCAGCTTGGGGCAGACCGTCTCCTACGAGCAGTACTTC. Its translation: CASSLGQTVSYEQYF. Based on the CDR3 plus reference TRBV5-1 and TRBJ2-7, the full variable domain is KAGVTQTPRYLIKTRGQQVTLSCSPISGHRSVSWYQQTPGQGLQFLFEYFSETQRNKGNFPGRFSGRQFSNSRSEMNVSTLELGDSALYLCASSLGQTVSYEQYFGPGTRLTVT.

V and J are TRBV20-1 and TRBJ1-6; D not certain. Germline V lookup: CDR1 DFQATT, CDR2 SNEGSKA (reference sequence). The CDR3 contains 14 residues. The V end was cut by 0 bases, the J end by 10 bases, with 13 bases between. DNA of the CDR3: TGCAGTGCTAGAGATAGGAGGCGGGAATCACCCCTCCACTTT. Translating gives CSARDRRRESPLHF.

The sample holds many counts of this clonotype. The rearrangement uses TRBV2 and TRBJ1-4, with 9 bases identical to TRBD1. The CDR3 has 14 residues. Trimming took 7 bases from V and 6 from J; bases not matched to a gene: 6. Germline loops: CDR1 SNHLY, CDR2 FYNNEI. CDR3 loop: CASTPRDRDEKLFF. CDR3 bases: TGTGCCAGCACCCCCCGGGACAGGGATGAAAAACTGTTTTTT.

The genes are TRBV4-1 and TRBJ2-7; 13 bases align to TRBD2. V dropped 2 bases and J dropped 6; count of bases not matched to a gene: 10. The germline V gene encodes CDR1 MGHRA and CDR2 YSYEKL. CDR3 length equals 17 residues. In nucleotides, the CDR3 is TGCGCCAGCAGCCAATCAGAGACTAGCGGGAGGACTGGCGAGCAGTACTTC. The encoded protein is CASSQSETSGRTGEQYF.

This clonotype was seen only a few times. This may stem from a read error, because a much larger clone lies one nucleotide away. The CDR3 DNA is TGTGCCTGGAGCATGACCTACGGTGAGACCCAGTACTTC. Translation: CAWSMTYGETQYF. The J gene is TRBJ2-5, the V gene TRBV30; no firm D call. V gave up 3 bases and J gave up 5 bases, with 13 bases separating them. The CDR3 is made up of 13 amino acids. Germline-derived CDR1 and CDR2 are GTSNPN and SVGIG (reference sequence). The full variable domain, its missing parts supplied by reference TRBV30 and TRBJ2-5, is SQTIHQWPATLVQPVGSPLSLECTVEGTSNPNLYWYRQAAGRGLQLLFYSVGIGQISSEVPQNLSASRPQDRQFILSSKKLLLSDSGFYLCAWSMTYGETQYFGPGTRLLVL.

This clonotype was seen at least ten times. The V and J genes are TRBV5-6 and TRBJ2-3; D is perhaps TRBD2 (6 bases). Germline-derived CDR1 and CDR2 are SGHDT and YYEEEE. V lost 4 bases and J lost 8, with 11 bases in between. This CDR3 has 12 amino acids. CDR3 sequence: CASSRLVGTQYF. The CDR3, as DNA: TGTGCCAGCAGCAGACTAGTAGGTACGCAGTATTTT.

The sample holds a few counts of this clonotype. The CDR3 DNA is TGTGCCAGCAGCCAAGATTCAGATCGGGACGCCGAGCAGTACTTC. It yields the protein CASSQDSDRDAEQYF. This chain uses TRBV3-1 with TRBJ2-7; the D gene could be TRBD1 or TRBD2 (5 bases each). With 0 bases removed from V and 6 bases from J, the gap between germline ends came to 15 bases. The CDR3 sequence is 15 residues long. Germline V gives CDR1 LGHDT, CDR2 YNNKEL (reference sequence).

This clonotype was counted only a few times. A much larger clone differs by one base, so this may be a read error. Without the conserved terminal phenylalanine or tryptophan, this CDR3 likely stems from a read error. The chain uses TRBV5-1 and TRBJ1-2, with 7 positions matching TRBD1. V gave up 0 bases and J gave up 5 bases; unmatched junction bases: 4. The CDR3 spans 14 residues. Germline V gene lookup returns CDR1 SGHRS and CDR2 YFSETQ. This CDR3 reads CASSLDQGGYGYTL. CDR3 DNA sequence: TGCGCCAGCAGCTTGGATCAGGGGGGGTATGGCTACACCCTC.

V and J are TRBV6-1 and TRBJ2-2; no clear D. V was shortened by 10 bases and J by 2 bases, with 14 bases between the two germline ends. There are 14 residues in the CDR3. CDR1 is MNHNS, CDR2 SASEGT, per germline. CDR3 DNA sequence: TGTGCCACCCAACGGGCTACCAACACCGGGGAGCTGTTTTTT. This gives the protein CATQRATNTGELFF.

V usage is TRBV7-9 and J usage is TRBJ2-3; 7 bases fit TRBD2. The germline V gene has CDR1 SEHNR and CDR2 FQNEAQ (reference sequence). There are 13 residues in the CDR3. J gave up 2 bases and V 11 bases, and 7 bases lay outside the gene matches. CDR3 sequence: CAGLERDTDTQYF. The CDR3 DNA is TGTGCCGGATTGGAGCGGGACACAGATACGCAGTATTTT.

This clonotype has a count of ten or more. This chain connects TRBV5-1 to TRBJ2-2, with D possibly matching TRBD2 (5 bases). Between the trimmed V and J ends, which lost 0 bases and 3 bases, there was a span of 6 bases. The germline V gene has CDR1 SGHRS and CDR2 YFSETQ. The CDR3 has 14 amino acids. The CDR3 DNA reads TGCGCCAGCAGCTTGGAGAGGGACACCGGGGAGCTGTTTTTT. Translation gives CASSLERDTGELFF.

The chain combines TRBV4-2 with TRBJ1-3; D is unclear. From germline, CDR1 is LGHNA and CDR2 YNFKEQ. The germline V and J ends were trimmed by 4 bases and 4 bases, with 20 bases remaining between them. This CDR3 comprises 17 residues. CDR3 protein: CASSPDVRRVSGNTIYF. CDR3 nucleotides: TGTGCCAGCAGCCCAGACGTAAGGAGGGTTTCCGGAAACACCATATATTTT.

This clonotype appeared many times. This chain links TRBV27 with TRBJ2-5; tentatively, D is TRBD1 (7 bases). Germline V gene sequence: CDR1 MNHEY, CDR2 SMNVEV (reference sequence). V shed 3 bases and J shed 5 bases, with 16 bases lying between them. The CDR3 runs to 15 residues. CDR3 nucleotides: TGTGCCAGCAGTTTGTTGGGCAGGGGGGCGGAGACCCAGTACTTC. Translating it yields CASSLLGRGAETQYF.

Many counts were recorded for this clonotype. This chain joins TRBV28 and TRBJ2-2; no clear D gene. Trimming cost V 6 bases and J 0 bases, with 8 bases left between them. This CDR3 contains 14 residues. Germline V gives CDR1 MDHEN, CDR2 SYDVKM. The CDR3 protein is CASRPTTNTGELFF. CDR3 in DNA: TGTGCCAGCAGACCGACCACGAACACCGGGGAGCTGTTTTTT.

This clonotype was counted ten times or more. The V gene is TRBV20-1, the J gene TRBJ2-1, with TRBD2 as a possible D gene (5 bases). The CDR3 sequence is 14 residues long. From germline, CDR1 is DFQATT and CDR2 SNEGSKA (reference sequence). V gave up 6 bases and J gave up 8 bases, with 20 bases separating them. The CDR3 reads CSAATSYPRDEQFF. Written as DNA, the CDR3 is TGCAGTGCAGCAACTAGTTACCCTCGGGATGAGCAGTTCTTC.

The rearrangement uses TRBV20-1 and TRBJ1-2, with D unclear. V was cut by 3 bases and J by 7 bases, with 12 bases left in between. Germline loops: CDR1 DFQATT, CDR2 SNEGSKA (reference sequence). There are 12 residues in the CDR3. As DNA, the CDR3 is TGCAGTGCTAGCCCGGCGAGTCTTGGCTACACCTTC. The encoded protein is CSASPASLGYTF.

This sequence joins TRBV15 and TRBJ2-2; TRBD2 matches 8 bases. Germline values: CDR1 LNHNV, CDR2 YYDKDF (reference sequence). V lost 3 bases and J lost 1; bases outside the gene matches: 10. The CDR3 covers 18 residues. The CDR3 loop is CATSSLRASGLNTGELFF. The CDR3 bases are TGTGCCACCAGCAGTCTAAGGGCTAGCGGGTTGAACACCGGGGAGCTGTTTTTT.